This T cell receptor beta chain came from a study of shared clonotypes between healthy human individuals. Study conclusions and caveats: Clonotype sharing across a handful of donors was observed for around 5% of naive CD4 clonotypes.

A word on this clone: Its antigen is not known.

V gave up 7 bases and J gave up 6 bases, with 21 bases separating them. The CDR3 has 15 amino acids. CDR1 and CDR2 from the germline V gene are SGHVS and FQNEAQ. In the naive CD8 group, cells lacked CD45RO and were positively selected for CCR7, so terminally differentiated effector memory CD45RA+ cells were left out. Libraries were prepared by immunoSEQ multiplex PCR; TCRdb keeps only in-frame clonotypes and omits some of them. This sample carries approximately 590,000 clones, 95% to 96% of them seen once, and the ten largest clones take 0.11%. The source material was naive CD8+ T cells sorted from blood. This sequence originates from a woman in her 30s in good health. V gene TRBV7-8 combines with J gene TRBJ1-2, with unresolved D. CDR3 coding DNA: TGTGCCAGCATCCCAACCGACCCGCAGACCGATGGCTACACCTTC. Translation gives CASIPTDPQTDGYTF.